What follows are 3 T cell receptor beta chains derived from one specimen sequenced in a study of a mutant IDH1 vaccine in newly diagnosed glioma. The time point is: week 35, safety follow-up. With topical imiquimod, each dose of the vaccine consisted of 300 ug of mutant IDH1 20-mer peptide. Method: immunoSEQ multiplex PCR; TCRdb's copy keeps in-frame clones and lacks some. Among about 68,000 clones listed, 80% to 85% were seen once. No cognate antigen is known for these TCRs. Sequenced here: PBMCs, sampled from a glioma patient whose treatment included an IDH1 peptide vaccine. The receptors originated from a man aged 18-30 years with glioma.

The chain recombines TRBV6-6 with TRBJ2-2; D may be TRBD2 (6 bases). With 8 bases removed from V and 6 bases from J, the gap between germline ends came to 16 bases. The CDR3 spans 14 residues. Germline CDR1 is MNHNY and CDR2 is SVGAGI (reference sequence). CDR3 loop: CASLGVERAGELFF. CDR3 DNA: TGTGCCAGCTTGGGGGTCGAGCGGGCCGGGGAGCTGTTTTTT.

The chain uses TRBV27 and TRBJ2-7, with no clear D. V shed 5 bases and J shed 4 bases, with 15 bases lying between them. The CDR3 runs 14 residues. Germline V gives CDR1 MNHEY, CDR2 SMNVEV (reference sequence). The CDR3 loop reads CASSPDQITYEQYF. The CDR3 nucleotides read TGTGCCAGCAGTCCCGACCAGATTACATACGAGCAGTACTTC.

The genes are TRBV6-5 and TRBJ2-5, with D tentatively TRBD1 (5 bases). CDR1 MNHEY and CDR2 SVGAGI come from the germline V gene. This CDR3 comprises 15 residues. V was trimmed by 0 bases and J by 1 base, leaving 9 bases between them. CDR3 amino acids: CASSYSTGRQETQYF. The DNA for the CDR3 is TGTGCCAGCAGTTACTCAACAGGTCGCCAAGAGACCCAGTACTTC.